This TCR beta chain appears in the sequencing data of a study of tumor and adjacent non-tumor tissue in lung cancer. About the study: Patients comprised about eleven adenocarcinoma, a couple of squamous cell carcinoma and 1 small cell lung cancer. Aged about 31 to 85 years, patients included nine to eleven men and five or six women with stage I to III disease. Study outcomes and limitations: TCR diversity was significantly greater in tumor than normal lung tissue. Patients with more diverse tumor TCRs had worse survival.

The germline gives CDR1 SGHAT, CDR2 FQNNGV. CDR3 size: 16 residues. Worth noting for this clonotype: Its antigen is undetermined. An end of the junction differs from the germline gene, which may be a read error.

This sample's RNA came from whole unsorted tissue. The library came from three nested PCR rounds adapted from ARM-PCR protocols. TCRdb analysed the multiplex PCR reads with MiXCR anew, one entry per CDR3 protein. Among roughly 140,000 distinct CDR3 sequences listed, roughly 70% were seen once. Material: lung tumor tissue. The chain employs TRBV11-2 and TRBJ2-3; 9 bases agree with TRBD1. The TCR sequence derives from a man aged 55 to 70 with small cell lung cancer. This CDR3 is CDSSPNGTGISDRQYF. CDR3 nucleotide sequence: TGTGACAGCAGCCCCAATGGGACAGGGATATCTGATAGGCAGTATTTT.